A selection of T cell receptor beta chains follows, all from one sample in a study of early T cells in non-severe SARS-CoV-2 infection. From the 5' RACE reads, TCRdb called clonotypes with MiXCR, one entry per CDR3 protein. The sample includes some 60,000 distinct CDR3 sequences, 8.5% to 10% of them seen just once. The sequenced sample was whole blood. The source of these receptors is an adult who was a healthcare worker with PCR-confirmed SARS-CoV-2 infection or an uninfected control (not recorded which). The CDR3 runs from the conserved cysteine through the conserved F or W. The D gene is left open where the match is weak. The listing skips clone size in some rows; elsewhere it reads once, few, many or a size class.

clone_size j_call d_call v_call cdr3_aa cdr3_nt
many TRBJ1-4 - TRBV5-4 CASSPGRGEEKLFF TGTGCCAGCAGCCCCGGCAGGGGAGAAGAAAAACTGTTTTTT
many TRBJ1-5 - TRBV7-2 CASSLNPAALSNQPQHF TGTGCCAGCAGCTTAAACCCAGCAGCTCTTAGCAATCAGCCCCAGCATTTT
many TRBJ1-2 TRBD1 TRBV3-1 CASSQRQGGGNTF TGTGCCAGCAGCCAACGGCAAGGGGGCGGAAACACCTTC
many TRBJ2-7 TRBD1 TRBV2 CASSKGTGIYEQYF TGTGCCAGCAGTAAAGGGACAGGAATCTACGAGCAGTACTTC
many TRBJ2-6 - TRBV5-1 CASSLGPGANVLTF TGCGCCAGCAGCTTGGGACCTGGGGCCAACGTCCTGACTTTC
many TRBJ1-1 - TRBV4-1 CASTLRNMNTEAFF TGCGCCAGCACCCTCCGGAACATGAACACTGAAGCTTTCTTT
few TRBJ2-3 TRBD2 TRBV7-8 CASSLASGQSTDTQYF TGTGCCAGCAGCTTGGCTAGCGGGCAGAGCACAGATACGCAGTATTTT
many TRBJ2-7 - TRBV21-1 CASTGQDYEQYF TGTGCCAGCACTGGACAGGACTACGAGCAGTACTTC
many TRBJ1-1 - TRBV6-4 CASRIYRDLCLGAFF TGTGCCAGCAGGATATACAGGGACCTCTGTCTCGGAGCTTTCTTT
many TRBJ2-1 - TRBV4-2 CASSLRGYGDNEQFF TGTGCCAGCAGCCTTAGGGGCTATGGGGACAATGAGCAGTTCTTC
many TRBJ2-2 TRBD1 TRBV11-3 CASSRLGTGGVGELFF TGTGCCAGCAGCCGCCTTGGGACAGGGGGCGTCGGGGAGCTGTTTTTT
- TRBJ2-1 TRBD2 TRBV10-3 CAIGTSGTYEQFF TGTGCCATCGGGACTAGCGGGACCTATGAGCAGTTCTTC
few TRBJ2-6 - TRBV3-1 CASSPTLGPGANVLTF TGTGCCAGCAGCCCCACCCTAGGTCCTGGGGCCAACGTCCTGACTTTC
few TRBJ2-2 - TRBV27 CASSYWDNKELFF TGTGCCAGCAGTTATTGGGACAACAAGGAGCTGTTTTTT
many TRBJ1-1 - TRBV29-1 CSVEVQGQSSMKAFF TGCAGCGTTGAAGTGCAGGGTCAGTCCTCGATGAAGGCTTTCTTT
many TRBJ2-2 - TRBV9 CASSVAAGGELFF TGTGCCAGCAGCGTAGCGGCCGGCGGGGAGCTGTTTTTT
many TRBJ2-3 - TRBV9 CASSGLAAGFTDTQYF TGTGCCAGCAGCGGACTTGCGGCGGGATTCACAGATACGCAGTATTTT
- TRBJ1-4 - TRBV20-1 CSARDLTGVNEKLFF TGCAGTGCTAGAGATTTGACGGGGGTTAATGAAAAACTGTTTTTT
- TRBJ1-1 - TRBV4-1 CASSQDLQGGTEAFF TGCGCCAGCAGCCAAGATTTGCAGGGAGGCACTGAAGCTTTCTTT
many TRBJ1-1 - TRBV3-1 CASSQDLWGAGTEAFF TGTGCCAGCAGCCAAGACCTCTGGGGGGCAGGTACTGAAGCTTTCTTT
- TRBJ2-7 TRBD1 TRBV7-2 CASSLGDRVMYEQYF TGTGCCAGCAGCTTAGGGGACAGGGTGATGTACGAGCAGTACTTC
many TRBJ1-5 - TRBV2 CASNSNRGNQPQHF TGTGCCAGCAACTCTAACAGGGGCAATCAGCCCCAGCATTTT
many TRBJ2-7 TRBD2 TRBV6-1 CASSDWVNRREGYEQYF TGTGCCAGCAGTGACTGGGTAAATCGGCGGGAGGGGTACGAGCAGTACTTC
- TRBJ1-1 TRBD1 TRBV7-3 CASSLGQGPTEAFF TGTGCCAGCAGCTTAGGACAGGGACCAACTGAAGCTTTCTTT
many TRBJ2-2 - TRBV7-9 CASSSLRAGQNTGELFF TGTGCCAGCAGCTCCCTGAGGGCAGGCCAGAACACCGGGGAGCTGTTTTTT
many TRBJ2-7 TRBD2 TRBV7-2 CASSPRRERFHEQYF TGTGCCAGCAGCCCTCGGCGGGAGAGGTTCCACGAGCAGTACTTC
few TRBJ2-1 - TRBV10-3 CATDGGRGDNEQFF TGTGCCACCGACGGCGGGCGAGGGGACAATGAGCAGTTCTTC
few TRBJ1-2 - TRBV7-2 CASSSGRSYGYTF TGTGCCAGCAGCTCCGGACGTTCCTATGGCTACACCTTC
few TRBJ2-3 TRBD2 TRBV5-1 CASSFTSESTDTQYF TGCGCCAGCAGTTTTACTAGCGAGAGCACAGATACGCAGTATTTT
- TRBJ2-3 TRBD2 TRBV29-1 CSSTSAYTDTQYF TGCAGCTCGACTAGCGCGTACACAGATACGCAGTATTTT
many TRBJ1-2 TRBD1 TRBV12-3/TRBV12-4 CASSSWTGGGYGYTF TGTGCCAGCAGTTCATGGACAGGGGGTGGATATGGCTACACCTTC
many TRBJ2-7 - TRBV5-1 CASSRTQTSLPGYEQYF TGCGCCAGCAGCCGGACCCAAACTAGTCTTCCCGGATACGAGCAGTACTTC
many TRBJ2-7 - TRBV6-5 CASRSDWNTYEQYF TGTGCCAGCAGGTCCGACTGGAATACCTACGAGCAGTACTTC
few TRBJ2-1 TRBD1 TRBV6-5 CASSYPGTGGYYNEQFF TGTGCCAGCAGTTACCCCGGGACAGGGGGCTACTACAATGAGCAGTTCTTC
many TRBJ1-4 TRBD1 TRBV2 CASSRDRARMDEKLFF TGTGCCAGCAGTCGGGACAGGGCCAGGATGGATGAAAAACTGTTTTTT
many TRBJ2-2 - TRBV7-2 CASSPGYGDTGELFF TGTGCCAGCAGCCCCGGATACGGTGACACCGGGGAGCTGTTTTTT
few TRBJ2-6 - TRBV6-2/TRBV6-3 CASSPGLSGANVLTF TGTGCCAGCAGTCCTGGCCTCTCTGGGGCCAACGTCCTGACTTTC
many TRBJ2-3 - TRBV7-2 CASSTGQITDTQYF TGTGCCAGCAGCACAGGTCAGATCACAGATACGCAGTATTTT
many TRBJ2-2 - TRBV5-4 CASSLRTSGIANTGELFF TGTGCCAGCAGCTTGCGCACATCGGGGATAGCGAACACCGGGGAGCTGTTTTTT
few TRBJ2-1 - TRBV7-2 CASSPDQYNEQFF TGTGCCAGCAGCCCTGACCAATACAATGAGCAGTTCTTC
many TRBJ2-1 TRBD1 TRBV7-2 CASSPQSTGGEQFF TGTGCCAGCAGCCCACAGAGTACAGGGGGTGAGCAGTTCTTC
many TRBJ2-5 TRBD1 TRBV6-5 CASSWGQGATQYF TGTGCCAGCAGTTGGGGACAGGGGGCTACCCAGTACTTC
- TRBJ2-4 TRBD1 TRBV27 CASSGTGDNIQYF TGTGCCTCGTCCGGGACAGGGGATAACATTCAGTACTTC
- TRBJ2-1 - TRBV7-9 CASSPRAGEQFF TGTGCCAGCAGCCCCAGGGCGGGAGAGCAGTTCTTC
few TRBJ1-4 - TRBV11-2 CASSPQARGNEKLFF TGTGCCAGCAGCCCTCAAGCGAGGGGTAATGAAAAACTGTTTTTT
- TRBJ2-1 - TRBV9 CASSTYNELFF TGTGCCAGCAGCACCTACAATGAGCTGTTCTTC
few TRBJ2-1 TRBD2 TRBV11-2 CASSHMGLAGGSSYNEQFF TGTGCCAGCAGCCACATGGGACTAGCGGGGGGCAGCTCCTACAATGAGCAGTTCTTC
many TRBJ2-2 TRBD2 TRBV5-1 CASSLLAANTGELFF TGCGCCAGCAGCTTACTAGCGGCGAACACCGGGGAGCTGTTTTTT
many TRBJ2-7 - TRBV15 CATSRDTGYEQYF TGTGCCACCAGCAGAGATACGGGATACGAGCAGTACTTC
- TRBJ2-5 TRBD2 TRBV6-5 CASSYSLAVQETQYF TGTGCCAGCAGTTACTCACTAGCGGTTCAAGAGACCCAGTACTTC
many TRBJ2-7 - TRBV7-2 CASAPMTASYEQYF TGTGCCAGCGCTCCGATGACAGCCTCCTACGAGCAGTACTTC
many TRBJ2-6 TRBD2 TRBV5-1 CASSLQGLAGGGANVLTF TGCGCCAGCAGCCTGCAGGGACTAGCGGGAGGTGGGGCCAACGTCCTGACTTTC
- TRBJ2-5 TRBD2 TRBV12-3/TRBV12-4 CASSLGTSGRETQYF TGTGCCAGCAGTTTAGGGACTAGCGGGAGAGAGACCCAGTACTTC
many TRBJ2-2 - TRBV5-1 CASSPQGAGELFF TGCGCCAGCAGCCCCCAAGGGGCCGGGGAGCTGTTTTTT
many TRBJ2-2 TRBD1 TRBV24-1 CATSDPQGPGELFF TGTGCCACCAGTGATCCACAGGGGCCCGGGGAGCTGTTTTTT
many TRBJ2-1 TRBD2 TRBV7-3 CASSLMAGGLNEQFF TGTGCCAGCAGCTTAATGGCGGGAGGGCTCAATGAGCAGTTCTTC
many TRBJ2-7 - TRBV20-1 CSARDSLGFSSYEQYF TGCAGTGCTAGAGATTCGTTAGGCTTTAGCTCCTACGAGCAGTACTTC
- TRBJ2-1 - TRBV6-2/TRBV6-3 CASRPLSLYNEQFF TGTGCCAGCAGACCGCTATCCCTCTACAATGAGCAGTTCTTC
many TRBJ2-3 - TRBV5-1 CASSSGESSTDTQYF TGCGCCAGCAGCTCCGGGGAATCCAGCACAGATACGCAGTATTTT
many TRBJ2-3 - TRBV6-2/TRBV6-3 CASSYLWQITDTQYF TGTGCCAGCAGTTACCTTTGGCAGATCACAGATACGCAGTATTTT